This T cell receptor beta chain was sequenced in a study of CD8 T cells in Susac syndrome. The CDR3 has 15 amino acids. Between the trimmed V and J ends, which lost 0 bases and 7 bases, there was a span of 19 bases. Per germline, CDR1 DFQATT and CDR2 SNEGSKA (reference sequence). Sequencing of TCR beta was performed on blood CD8+ T cells and on blood CD4+ T cells. With random hexamers, roughly 0.5 to 1 ug RNA was reverse transcribed. One entry per CDR3 protein results from TCRdb running MiXCR on the immunoSEQ multiplex PCR reads. The table shows about 190,000 distinct CDR3 sequences, with approximately 95% occurring only once.

Specimen: CD8+ T cells from PBMCs. This receptor was taken from a human donor with Susac syndrome. The chain recombines TRBV20-1 with TRBJ2-7; D is uncertain. CDR3 nucleotide sequence: TGCAGTGCTAGAGATGTGAACACTCCTACGTTAGAGCAGTACTTC. It is translated as CSARDVNTPTLEQYF.